The T cell receptor beta chain under discussion was sequenced for a study of blood T cell repertoires in COVID-19. Study-wide context: Samples came from the United States, Italy and Spain, spanning acute and convalescent COVID-19.

This CDR3 is built from 13 residues. Trimming removed 3 bases from V and 8 bases from J, with 10 bases in between. The V gene's germline CDR1 is KGHSH and CDR2 LQKENI. Original processing methods: Researchers report that nucleated cell counts were estimated from reference gene primer amplification. Only in-frame clones appear in the TCRdb table, and some are missing; sequencing was by immunoSEQ multiplex PCR. V and J calls and clone size are as listed in that table; D and trimming were resolved from the DNA. In the table there are 100,000 to 150,000 clones, around 89% of which are singletons. The sequencing sample was made of peripheral blood. The chain uses TRBV18 and TRBJ2-2; possible D gene TRBD1, 5 bases. The clonotype originates from a man aged 65 to 79 with active COVID-19. Here the CDR3 reads CASSPSQGGELFF. For the CDR3, the DNA is TGTGCCAGCTCACCCAGTCAGGGAGGGGAGCTGTTTTTT.